This TCR beta chain was observed in a study of CXCR3-negative and CXCR3-positive naive CD8 T cells. Study results and limitations: From TRB CDR3 properties, TCR strength was inferred; surface CD5 did not differ between naive subsets. CXCR3-positive naive cells had TRB CDR3s that were more hydrophobic than CXCR3-negative naive cells had.

This CDR3 contains 11 residues. Germline V lookup: CDR1 SQVTM, CDR2 ANQGSEA. The authors made the TRB cDNA libraries by 5' RACE using UMI labels. With the 5' RACE reads reprocessed, TCRdb shows one record per CDR3 protein and no DNA. Seen in this sample are around 90,000 distinct CDR3 sequences; the ten most common clones hold 0.85% to 1.4%. Worth noting for this clonotype: Its antigen is unknown.

The chain combines TRBV29-1 with TRBJ2-1. The source is a human donor in good health. Some clones in this sample may be carry-over from other donors' samples. Sequencing was performed on naive CXCR3- CD8+ T cells from blood. Subset in this sample: CD45RO-CCR7+CD27+CD95- naive CD8+ T cells lacking CXCR3 (TNR3-). CDR3 loop: CSVDRTNEQFF.